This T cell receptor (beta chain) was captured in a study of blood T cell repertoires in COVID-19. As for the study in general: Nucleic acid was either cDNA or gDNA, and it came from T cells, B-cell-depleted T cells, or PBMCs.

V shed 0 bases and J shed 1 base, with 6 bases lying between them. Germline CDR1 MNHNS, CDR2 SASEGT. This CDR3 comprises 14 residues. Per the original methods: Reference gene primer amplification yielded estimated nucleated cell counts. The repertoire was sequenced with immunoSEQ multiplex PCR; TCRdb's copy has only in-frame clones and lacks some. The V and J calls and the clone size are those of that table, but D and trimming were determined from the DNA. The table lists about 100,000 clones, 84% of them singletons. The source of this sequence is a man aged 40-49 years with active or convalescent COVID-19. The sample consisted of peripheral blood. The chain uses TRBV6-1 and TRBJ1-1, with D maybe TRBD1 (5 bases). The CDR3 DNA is TGTGCCAGCAGTGAAGCGCAGGGGAACACTGAAGCTTTCTTT. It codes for CASSEAQGNTEAFF.